This is a list of T cell receptor beta chains from one sample in a study of shared clonotypes between healthy human individuals. Only in-frame clones appear in the TCRdb table, and some are missing; sequencing was by immunoSEQ multiplex PCR. Of 2.3 million or so clones listed, just over 90% were seen once; the top ten hold about 0.41%. The specimen was naive CD4+ T cells from PBMCs. The receptors shown here come from a man younger than 30 in good health. Some clones in this sample may be carry-over from other donors' samples. Each CDR3 is given with its conserved first and last residue. D genes are given only for firm matches. Clone size, where shown, is once, few, many, or a class for clones that have expanded.

j_gene	abundance	v_gene	d_gene	CDR3nt	CDR3aa
TRBJ2-5	once	TRBV6-1	TRBD2	TGTGCCAGCAGTGGTCATATAGCGGGGGGGGCAGAGACCCAGTACTTC	CASSGHIAGGAETQYF
TRBJ2-2	-	TRBV11-2	TRBD1	TGTGCCAGCAGCTTTCGCTTGACCGGGACAGCGAACACCGGGGAGCTGTTTTTT	CASSFRLTGTANTGELFF
TRBJ1-5	-	TRBV18	-	TGTGCCAGCTCCCATAGCAATCAGCCCCAGCATTTT	CASSHSNQPQHF
TRBJ2-2	-	TRBV9	TRBD1	TGTGCCAGCAGTAACACAGTAGGGGGCCCCGGGGAGCTGTTTTTT	CASSNTVGGPGELFF
TRBJ2-5	-	TRBV9	-	TGTGCCAGCAGCGTAGCTGGCAGACCCTTTGGGGAGACCCAGTACTTC	CASSVAGRPFGETQYF
TRBJ2-4	-	TRBV19	-	TGTGCCAGTAGTCTTCACTGGACGTTAGCCAAAAACATTCAGTACTTC	CASSLHWTLAKNIQYF
TRBJ1-4	-	TRBV2	TRBD1	TGTGCCAGCAGGACAGGGGTTAGGGAAAAACTGTTTTTT	CASRTGVREKLFF
TRBJ2-1	-	TRBV30	TRBD2	TGTGCCTGGAGTTCTAGCGGCTACTACAATGAGCAGTTCTTC	CAWSSSGYYNEQFF
TRBJ2-1	once	TRBV9	-	TGTGCCAGCAGCGTAGGCCGGGACAACTCCTACAATGAGCAGTTCTTC	CASSVGRDNSYNEQFF
TRBJ2-7	-	TRBV6-5	-	TGTGCCAGCAGCCGCCGTGGAGTGGGAGCCTACGAGCAGTACTTC	CASSRRGVGAYEQYF
TRBJ1-3	-	TRBV25-1	-	TGTGCCAGCAGTGATTATGACTACGGAGGTGGAAACACCATATATTTT	CASSDYDYGGGNTIYF
TRBJ2-1	-	TRBV2	TRBD1	TGTGCCAGTACCGGGACAGGGAGGAATGAGCAGTTCTTC	CASTGTGRNEQFF
TRBJ2-5	-	TRBV14	-	TGTGCCAGCAGCCTCTGGGGGCTGGAGACCCAGTACTTC	CASSLWGLETQYF
TRBJ1-5	once	TRBV19	-	TGTGCCAGTAGTACCGGCGGACGTTATAGCAATCAGCCCCAGCATTTT	CASSTGGRYSNQPQHF
TRBJ2-1	-	TRBV7-3	-	TGTGCCAGCAGCCTCGGACGCTACAATGAGCAGTTCTTC	CASSLGRYNEQFF
TRBJ2-2	-	TRBV6-6	-	TGTGCCAGCAGCCGACTAGACACGAACACCGGGGAGCTGTTTTTT	CASSRLDTNTGELFF
TRBJ2-3	-	TRBV21-1	-	TGTGCCAGCAGCAAAGGGGCAAAACTGGATAATACGCAGTATTTT	CASSKGAKLDNTQYF
TRBJ1-2	-	TRBV6-6	-	TGTGCCTGCGTCACCGGGACTCTATATGGCTACACCTTC	CACVTGTLYGYTF
TRBJ2-1	-	TRBV5-4	-	TGTGCCAGCAGCCCGGACTACCTGGCGGAGCAGTTCTTC	CASSPDYLAEQFF
TRBJ1-1	-	TRBV4-1	-	TGCGCCAGCAGCCTGAGAAGGATGAACACTGAAGCTTTCTTT	CASSLRRMNTEAFF
TRBJ1-3	-	TRBV6-6	-	TGTGCCAGCAGCACTACTATTGGAAACACCATATATTTT	CASSTTIGNTIYF
TRBJ1-1	-	TRBV6-1	-	TGTGCCAGCAGTGAAGCAGTAGGGAGGGTAGCTTTCTTT	CASSEAVGRVAFF
TRBJ2-7	-	TRBV5-1	TRBD2	TGCGCCAGCAGCTTACTGACTAGCACCTACGAGCAGTACTTC	CASSLLTSTYEQYF
TRBJ2-1	-	TRBV21-1	-	TGTGCCAGCAGCTCCCGGACTAGCGGGAAACGAGTAACCTACAATGAGCAGTTCTTC	CASSSRTSGKRVTYNEQFF
TRBJ1-1	-	TRBV28	TRBD1	TGTGCCAGCAGGTGGACAGGCACTGAAGCTTTCTTT	CASRWTGTEAFF
TRBJ2-1	-	TRBV11-3	-	TGTGCCAGCAGCTTAGCTAACCCCGGGACCGTTTACAATGAGCAGTTCTTC	CASSLANPGTVYNEQFF
TRBJ2-5	-	TRBV5-1	-	TGCGCCAGCAGGCCCTTGGGGCAAGAGACCCAGTACTTC	CASRPLGQETQYF
TRBJ2-5	-	TRBV19	-	TGTGCCAGTAGTCCACGGGGCCTCTGGGCCCAGTACTTC	CASSPRGLWAQYF
TRBJ2-6	once	TRBV30	-	TGTGCCTGGAGTCCTATCAGGGGATTTTCGGGGAGAGGGGCCAACGTCCTGACTTTC	CAWSPIRGFSGRGANVLTF
TRBJ1-5	few	TRBV2	TRBD1	TGTGCCAGCAGGACAGGGAGGGTTGTTCAGCCCCAGCATTTT	CASRTGRVVQPQHF
TRBJ2-5	-	TRBV4-2	-	TGTGCCAGCAGCCAAGATACCGGGCGAGAGACCCAGTACTTC	CASSQDTGRETQYF
TRBJ2-3	-	TRBV5-6	-	TGTGCCAGCAGCGTACTAAGAGGAGCAGATACGCAGTATTTT	CASSVLRGADTQYF
TRBJ1-2	once	TRBV6-5	-	TGTGCCAGCAGCCTCGGGGGGGCGCGAGGCTATGGCTACACCTTC	CASSLGGARGYGYTF
TRBJ2-2	once	TRBV28	TRBD2	TGTGCCGAGGCTAGCGGGAGTTTGACCGGGGAGCTGTTTTTT	CAEASGSLTGELFF
TRBJ2-5	-	TRBV27	TRBD1	TGTGCCAGCAGCGAAGGAGACATCCCAGGGGGAACATTCGGCCAAGAGACCCAGTACTTC	CASSEGDIPGGTFGQETQYF
TRBJ1-2	-	TRBV5-1	-	TGCGCCAGCAGCTTGGGAGGGAGAGGGAATCTAGCTAACTATGGCTACACCTTC	CASSLGGRGNLANYGYTF
TRBJ1-2	-	TRBV29-1	-	TGCAGCGTTGAAGGCCCTGGGGCTGGCTACACCTTC	CSVEGPGAGYTF
TRBJ2-2	-	TRBV28	-	TGTGCCAGCAGTCCGGCCCTAAACACCGGGGAGCTGTTTTTT	CASSPALNTGELFF
TRBJ2-4	-	TRBV6-6	-	TGTGCCAGCAGTTACTCGATATCAGGAAACATTCAGTACTTC	CASSYSISGNIQYF
TRBJ2-3	-	TRBV4-1	-	TGCGCCAGCAGCGGGTCCCGGATCCTGAGCGGGACAGATACGCAGTATTTT	CASSGSRILSGTDTQYF
TRBJ1-3	-	TRBV6-5	-	TGTGCCAGCATACGGCGGTTCTCTGGAAACACCATATATTTT	CASIRRFSGNTIYF
TRBJ1-4	once	TRBV28	-	TGTGCCAGCATTAATGGGGGGTTCCCAACTAATGAAAAACTGTTTTTT	CASINGGFPTNEKLFF
TRBJ2-7	-	TRBV5-6	-	TGTGCCAGCGGGCCGTGGAGAGGCTACTCCTACGAGCAGTACTTC	CASGPWRGYSYEQYF
TRBJ1-5	-	TRBV25-1	-	TGTGCCAGCAGTGAAGAAGGGATCCAGCCCCAGCATTTT	CASSEEGIQPQHF
TRBJ2-1	-	TRBV20-1	-	TGCAGTGCTGGGGGCGGTGAGCAGTTCTTC	CSAGGGEQFF
TRBJ2-5	-	TRBV28	TRBD2	TGTGCCAGCAGTTTGGCGGGACTAGCGCCACAAGAGACCCAGTACTTC	CASSLAGLAPQETQYF